Below, 23 T cell receptor beta chains from the same sample are listed, as sequenced in a study of T cell clonotyping in hematopoietic cell transplantation. Clones were sequenced by immunoSEQ multiplex PCR, and TCRdb holds only the in-frame ones, with some missing. The sample records approximately 14,000 clones, just over 95% being singletons. The input for sequencing was peripheral blood mononuclear cells, taken 30 days after allogeneic stem cell transplant. These receptors were obtained from a female patient aged 50 to 65 who had an allogeneic stem cell transplant from an unrelated donor, so T cells may come from the graft donor. Some clones in this sample may be carry-over from other donors' samples.

The count of this clone is one. This chain uses TRBV15 with TRBJ2-7; perhaps TRBD2 as D (5 bases). Per germline, CDR1 LNHNV and CDR2 YYDKDF (reference sequence). The V gene lost 1 base and the J gene lost 5 bases, with 12 bases spanning the gap. CDR3 length: 14 residues. The DNA of the CDR3 is TGTGCCACCAGCAGAGGGACTCGTTCCAACGAGCAGTACTTC. This codes for CATSRGTRSNEQYF. The variable domain in full, completed from reference TRBV15 and TRBJ2-7, reads DAMVIQNPRYQVTQFGKPVTLSCSQTLNHNVMYWYQQKSSQAPKLLFHYYDKDFNNEADTPDNFQSRRPNTSFCFLDIRSPGLGDTAMYLCATSRGTRSNEQYFGPGTRLTVT.

V and J are TRBV7-9 and TRBJ2-2; D is tentatively TRBD1 or TRBD2 (5 bases each). The CDR3 runs to 15 residues. V lost 5 bases and J lost 5, with 15 bases in between. CDR1 is SEHNR, CDR2 FQNEAQ, per germline (reference sequence). CDR3 in DNA: TGTGCCAGCAGCCGGGAAGGGGCTCGGACCGGGGAGCTGTTTTTT. It specifies CASSREGARTGELFF.

This clone has only one observation. This rearrangement joins TRBV6-5 to TRBJ1-1; D unclear. V gave up 2 bases and J gave up 1 base, with 5 bases separating them. The germline V gene encodes CDR1 MNHEY and CDR2 SVGAGI. This CDR3 is 13 amino acids long. The CDR3 reads CASSYKGNTEAFF. The CDR3 region has the DNA TGTGCCAGCAGTTACAAGGGGAACACTGAAGCTTTCTTT.

The genes are TRBV19 and TRBJ1-1; 9 positions agree with TRBD1. In germline, CDR1 is LNHDA, CDR2 SQIVND (reference sequence). The CDR3 has 16 amino acids. Trimming took 5 bases from V and 0 from J; bases not matched to a gene: 7. The CDR3 sequence: CASSPGQGNMNTEAFF. The CDR3 DNA reads TGTGCCAGTAGTCCCGGACAGGGGAATATGAACACTGAAGCTTTCTTT.

The chain carries TRBV28 and TRBJ1-2; D gene unclear. The CDR3 loop spans 12 amino acids. Per the germline V gene, CDR1 is MDHEN and CDR2 is SYDVKM. The V gene lost 5 bases and the J gene lost 3 bases, with 7 bases spanning the gap. The CDR3 spells CASSRRDYGYTF. For the CDR3, the DNA is TGTGCCAGCAGTCGAAGGGACTATGGCTACACCTTC.

The J gene is TRBJ2-1, the V gene TRBV7-8; D uncertain. The CDR3 contains 15 residues. CDR1 is SGHVS and CDR2 is FQNEAQ in the germline V gene. V shed 1 base and J shed 0 bases, with 7 bases lying between them. CDR3 region: CASSLGASSYNEQFF. The CDR3 nucleotides are TGTGCCAGCAGCTTAGGGGCAAGCTCCTACAATGAGCAGTTCTTC.

The chain couples TRBV2 to TRBJ2-3; 7 bases line up with TRBD2. Trimming removed 8 bases from V and 11 bases from J; junction bases left unmatched: 10. Germline V gene lookup returns CDR1 SNHLY and CDR2 FYNNEI. The CDR3 has 12 amino acids. CDR3 nucleotides: TGTGCCAGCGGCCAGGGAGGGAGCGAGCAGTATTTT. This translates into CASGQGGSEQYF.

The chain joins TRBV30 to TRBJ1-1; tentatively, D is TRBD1 (6 bases). CDR3 length: 12 amino acids. V was trimmed by 3 bases and J by 2 bases, leaving 7 bases between them. Per germline, CDR1 GTSNPN and CDR2 SVGIG (reference sequence). The CDR3 here is CAWRQGNTEAFF. For the CDR3, the DNA is TGTGCCTGGAGACAGGGAAACACTGAAGCTTTCTTT.

The chain carries TRBV25-1 and TRBJ1-5; the D is unclear. The CDR3 contains 13 residues. CDR1 is MGHDK and CDR2 is SYGVNS in the germline V gene. V was pared by 2 bases and J by 5 bases, with 7 bases between. The CDR3 here is CASSETRDQPQHF. The CDR3 DNA is TGTGCCAGCAGTGAAACGAGGGATCAGCCCCAGCATTTT. Drawing the rest from reference TRBV25-1 and TRBJ1-5, the complete variable domain is EADIYQTPRYLVIGTGKKITLECSQTMGHDKMYWYQQDPGMELHLIHYSYGVNSTEKGDLSSESTVSRIRTEHFPLTLESARPSHTSQYLCASSETRDQPQHFGDGTRLSIL.

The rearrangement links TRBV6-5 to TRBJ2-2, with 8 bases matching TRBD1. This CDR3 is 13 amino acids long. Germline V gene sequence: CDR1 MNHEY, CDR2 SVGAGI. The ends lost 6 bases at V and 5 bases at J; junction bases unmatched: 2. The DNA of the CDR3 is TGTGCCAGCAGGAGGACAGGGACCGGGGAGCTGTTTTTT. It codes for CASRRTGTGELFF.

This rearrangement joins TRBV30 to TRBJ1-1; TRBD1 matches at 8 bases. The CDR3 is made up of 14 amino acids. Germline V gives CDR1 GTSNPN, CDR2 SVGIG (reference sequence). V was clipped by 3 bases and J by 4 bases; unmatched bases: 7. The CDR3 coding sequence is TGTGCCTGGAGGCCCGACAGGGGTGGCACTGAAGCTTTCTTT. As protein: CAWRPDRGGTEAFF.

The chain has TRBV13 and TRBJ1-1, with D hard to call. The germline gives CDR1 PRHDT, CDR2 FYEKMQ (reference sequence). Trimming left V 6 bases short and J 0 bases short, with 14 bases between. CDR3 length: 15 residues. CDR3 region: CASRSRGKLNTEAFF. CDR3 bases: TGTGCCAGCAGGTCAAGAGGGAAATTGAACACTGAAGCTTTCTTT. Together with reference TRBV13 and TRBJ1-1, the CDR3 gives the full variable domain: AAGVIQSPRHLIKEKRETATLKCYPIPRHDTVYWYQQGPGQDPQFLISFYEKMQSDKGSIPDRFSAQQFSDYHSELNMSSLELGDSALYFCASRSRGKLNTEAFFGQGTRLTVV.

This chain links TRBV6-5 with TRBJ1-3; no clear D gene. The V end was cut by 4 bases, the J end by 0 bases, with 10 bases between. Germline V lookup: CDR1 MNHEY, CDR2 SVGAGI. The length of the CDR3 is 15 residues. In nucleotides, the CDR3 is TGTGCCAGCAGTTTTGACGGGAGCTCTGGAAACACCATATATTTT. It translates to CASSFDGSSGNTIYF.

The genes are TRBV10-2 and TRBJ1-2; 7 bases are a match to TRBD1. V lost 8 bases, J lost 8 bases, and 8 bases stayed unmatched. Germline values: CDR1 WSHSY, CDR2 SAAADI. The CDR3 covers 12 residues. The CDR3: CASRFRQGGYTF. The CDR3, as DNA: TGCGCCAGCCGTTTTCGACAGGGAGGCTACACCTTC.

V gene TRBV2 combines with J gene TRBJ2-7; 8 nucleotides line up with TRBD2. This CDR3 has 15 residues. Germline CDR1 SNHLY, CDR2 FYNNEI. V shed 3 bases, J shed 1 base, and the junction held 5 bases outside the gene matches. The CDR3 coding sequence is TGTGCCAGCAGTGATAGGGCGGGGGGATCCTACGAGCAGTACTTC. Protein sequence: CASSDRAGGSYEQYF.

This clone showed up just once. The CDR3 DNA follows: TGTGCCAGCAGTGAGCAGGACAGGGCCAGAGAGACCCAGTACTTC. Translation gives CASSEQDRARETQYF. This sequence joins TRBV2 and TRBJ2-5, with 8 bases matching TRBD1. After removal of 3 bases from V and 4 bases from J, the junction contained 7 bases not matched to a gene. CDR1 SNHLY and CDR2 FYNNEI come from the germline V gene. The CDR3 runs to 15 residues.

The DNA of the CDR3 is TGTGCCAGTAACAACAGGGGGGATAATTCACCCCTCCACTTT. This encodes CASNNRGDNSPLHF. This chain connects TRBV19 to TRBJ1-6; 8 bases are shared with TRBD1. CDR3 length equals 14 residues. Per the germline V gene, CDR1 is LNHDA and CDR2 is SQIVND (reference sequence). V lost 7 bases to trimming and J lost 5 bases; unmatched junction nucleotides: 4.

The CDR3 sequence: CASSFRDNSPLHF. The CDR3 DNA reads as TGTGCCAGCAGCTTCAGAGATAATTCACCCCTCCACTTT. The chain has TRBV7-2 and TRBJ1-6; unclear D gene. Germline CDR1 SGHTA, CDR2 FQGNSA. Trimming pared 3 bases from V and 5 bases from J, leaving 5 bases between. The CDR3 has 13 residues.

The chain joins TRBV5-1 to TRBJ1-4; D is possibly TRBD1 (5 bases). The CDR3 sequence is 13 residues long. The V gene's germline CDR1 is SGHRS and CDR2 YFSETQ. V was shortened by 4 bases and J by 7 bases, with 11 bases between the two germline ends. Here the CDR3 reads CASSPGGGEKLFF. CDR3 coding DNA: TGCGCCAGCAGCCCCGGGGGAGGTGAAAAACTGTTTTTT.

The chain joins TRBV6-6 to TRBJ1-2; D ambiguous. Trimming pared 7 bases from V and 4 bases from J, leaving 16 bases between. The length of the CDR3 is 14 residues. The V gene's germline CDR1 is MNHNY and CDR2 SVGAGI (reference sequence). DNA of the CDR3: TGTGCCAGCATCAAGGCGGGCAGTAGCTATGGCTACACCTTC. Residues: CASIKAGSSYGYTF.

This chain links TRBV19 with TRBJ2-5; D is possibly TRBD1 (5 bases). The germline V gene has CDR1 LNHDA and CDR2 SQIVND (reference sequence). Trimming pared 5 bases from V and 5 bases from J, leaving 18 bases between. The CDR3 length is 15 residues. CDR3 loop: CASSYEAGSRETQYF. Written as DNA, the CDR3 is TGTGCCAGTAGTTACGAGGCAGGGTCGAGGGAGACCCAGTACTTC.

This chain links TRBV6-4 with TRBJ2-6; no reliable D call. The germline gives CDR1 MRHNA, CDR2 SNTAGT. The CDR3 has 18 amino acids. V shed 0 bases and J shed 0 bases, with 12 bases lying between them. CDR3 sequence: CASSDSPGSHSGANVLTF. CDR3 DNA: TGTGCCAGCAGTGACTCTCCGGGCAGTCACTCTGGGGCCAACGTCCTGACTTTC.

V gene TRBV7-3 combines with J gene TRBJ2-3, with D possibly matching TRBD1 (6 bases). V lost 5 bases and J lost 3, with 15 bases in between. From germline, CDR1 is SGHTA and CDR2 FQGTGA. CDR3 size: 15 residues. CDR3 sequence: CASSAGLGGTDTQYF. CDR3 nucleotide sequence: TGTGCCAGCAGCGCGGGTCTAGGGGGAACAGATACGCAGTATTTT.